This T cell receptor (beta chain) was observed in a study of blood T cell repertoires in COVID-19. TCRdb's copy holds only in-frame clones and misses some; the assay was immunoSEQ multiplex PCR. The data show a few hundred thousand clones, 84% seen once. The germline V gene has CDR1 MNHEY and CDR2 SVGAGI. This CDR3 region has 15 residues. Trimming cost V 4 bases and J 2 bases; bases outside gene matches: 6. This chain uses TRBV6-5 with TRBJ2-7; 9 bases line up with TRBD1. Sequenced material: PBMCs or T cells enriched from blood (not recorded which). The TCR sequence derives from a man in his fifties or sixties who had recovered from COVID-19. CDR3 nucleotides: TGTGCCAGCAGTTTCAGGACAGGGGTAACCTACGAGCAGTACTTC. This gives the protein CASSFRTGVTYEQYF.